The 15 T cell receptor beta chains in this list originate from one sample, sequenced in a study of vaccination and CD4 T cells after COVID-19. Treatment specified: roughly nine-day PBMC culture with coronavirus spike peptide pools or control peptides (ViraFEST assay). Prior to the COVID-19 pandemic (2011-2018), the unexposed donor's CD4+ T cells were collected. Antigen specificity for these receptors is unknown. Sequenced with the Oncomine TCR Beta short-read assay was DNA taken from cultured CD4+ T cells. The source of extracted genomic DNA was cultured CD4+ T cells. TCRdb reprocessed the PCR reads with MiXCR, giving one entry per CDR3 protein. Altogether about 9,000 distinct CDR3 sequences are present, 36% being singletons, with the ten largest covering roughly a fifth. Source material: CD4+ T cells from blood, cultured in vitro. Receptor source: a human donor in good health.

This clonotype was seen a few times. The chain couples TRBV7-3 to TRBJ2-1; 11 bases are a match to TRBD2. The V gene's germline CDR1 is SGHTA and CDR2 FQGTGA. V trimming: 4 bases; J trimming: 3 bases; junction bases outside the gene matches: 2. The CDR3 is made up of 15 amino acids. The DNA for the CDR3 is TGTGCCAGCAGCTACACTAGCGGGAGCTACAATGAGCAGTTCTTC. As protein: CASSYTSGSYNEQFF.

This rearrangement joins TRBV19 to TRBJ1-5, with 7 bases fitting TRBD1. Germline V gene lookup returns CDR1 LNHDA and CDR2 SQIVND (reference sequence). The CDR3 spans 15 residues. Losses at the gene ends were 8 bases for V and 4 bases for J; bases not matched to a gene: 11. The CDR3 DNA reads as TGTGCCAGTGGGTCCTTTGGGGGACAGAATCAGCCCCAGCATTTT. It encodes CASGSFGGQNQPQHF.

By share of the sample, this clonotype is medium-sized (0.01 to 0.1%). This chain links TRBV10-3 with TRBJ2-7; 10 bases line up with TRBD1. V was pared by 10 bases and J by 3 bases, with 9 bases of the junction left unmatched. Germline-derived CDR1 and CDR2 are ENHRY and SYGVKD. CDR3 length equals 14 residues. CDR3: CATDSGTGVYEQYF. In DNA, the CDR3 is TGTGCCACGGACTCCGGGACAGGGGTCTACGAGCAGTACTTC.

The genes are TRBV20-1 and TRBJ2-3; TRBD2 agrees at 12 bases. Germline V gene lookup returns CDR1 DFQATT and CDR2 SNEGSKA (reference sequence). J gave up 4 bases and V 6 bases, and 5 bases lay outside the gene matches. The CDR3 covers 14 residues. CDR3 coding DNA: TGCAGTGCACCGACTAGCGGGAGCTCAGATACGCAGTATTTT. Translation gives CSAPTSGSSDTQYF.

The DNA of the CDR3 is TGTGCCAGCAGCCCCGAACTAGCGGCTCAAGAGACCCAGTACTTC. Protein product: CASSPELAAQETQYF. The chain links TRBV5-4 to TRBJ2-5; TRBD2 agrees at 8 bases. Germline V CDR1 and CDR2: SGHNT, YYREEE (reference sequence). The CDR3 runs 15 residues. V lost 4 bases, J lost 2 bases, and 7 bases stayed unmatched.

This chain uses TRBV7-9 with TRBJ2-7; TRBD1 matches at 9 bases. Trimming at V came to 5 bases and at J to 3 bases, leaving 2 bases not matched to a gene. This CDR3 is built from 13 residues. CDR1 is SEHNR, CDR2 FQNEAQ, per germline (reference sequence). The CDR3 sequence is CASSRGQGYEQYF. CDR3 nucleotides: TGTGCCAGCAGCCGGGGACAGGGCTACGAGCAGTACTTC.

This chain links TRBV20-1 with TRBJ1-3; D gene uncertain. The CDR3 consists of 14 residues. Germline V lookup: CDR1 DFQATT, CDR2 SNEGSKA (reference sequence). V lost 6 bases and J 3 bases, leaving 15 bases between the germline ends. CDR3 in amino acids: CSAQVGSSGNTIYF. Here the CDR3 DNA reads TGCAGTGCCCAGGTGGGGTCAAGTGGAAACACCATATATTTT.

The chain is built from TRBV6-2 or TRBV6-3 and TRBJ1-2; D is unresolved. Germline lookup yields CDR1 MNHEY and CDR2 SVGEGT. The CDR3 is 11 residues long. Trimming pared 8 bases from V and 6 bases from J, leaving 10 bases between. As DNA, the CDR3 is TGTGCCAGCGGGAGATTGGATGGCTACACCTTC. It encodes CASGRLDGYTF.

A few counts support this clonotype. The chain employs TRBV20-1 and TRBJ2-3; no reliable D call. Germline V gives CDR1 DFQATT, CDR2 SNEGSKA (reference sequence). The CDR3 totals 12 residues. V was shortened by 2 bases and J by 4 bases, with 7 bases between the two germline ends. CDR3 amino acids: CSARITADTQYF. The DNA of the CDR3 is TGCAGTGCTAGAATCACCGCAGATACGCAGTATTTT.

This chain links TRBV28 with TRBJ2-7; 11 bases agree with TRBD2. Trimming at V came to 7 bases and at J to 0 bases, leaving 11 bases not matched to a gene. In germline, CDR1 is MDHEN, CDR2 SYDVKM. There are 17 residues in the CDR3. DNA of the CDR3: TGTGCCAGCACTGATAGCGGGGGGGCCCGTTTCTCCTACGAGCAGTACTTC. Encoded protein: CASTDSGGARFSYEQYF.

The J gene is TRBJ2-3, the V gene TRBV7-2; tentative D call: TRBD2 (6 bases). This CDR3 spans 13 amino acids. CDR1 is SGHTA and CDR2 is FQGNSA in the germline V gene. V shed 0 bases and J shed 6 bases, with 7 bases lying between them. CDR3 amino acids: CASSLAGLDTQYF. CDR3 DNA: TGTGCCAGCAGCTTAGCGGGACTTGATACGCAGTATTTT.

The chain carries TRBV6-2 or TRBV6-3 and TRBJ2-5; D call uncertain. Germline assignment: CDR1 MNHEY and CDR2 SVGEGT. Trimming took off 0 bases at V and 9 bases at J, with 5 bases between the two ends. The CDR3 is 11 amino acids. DNA of the CDR3: TGTGCCAGCAGTTACTCGGTCTCCCAGTACTTC. As protein: CASSYSVSQYF.

The chain joins TRBV20-1 to TRBJ1-2; no definite D call. CDR1 is DFQATT and CDR2 is SNEGSKA in the germline V gene (reference sequence). V lost 0 bases and J 4 bases, leaving 9 bases between the germline ends. The CDR3 extends over 13 amino acids. CDR3 region: CSARDRAAYGYTF. The CDR3 bases are TGCAGTGCTAGAGATCGTGCGGCCTATGGCTACACCTTC.

The chain carries TRBV5-1 and TRBJ2-3; D ambiguous. Germline CDR1 and CDR2: SGHRS and YFSETQ. The CDR3 contains 14 residues. With 0 bases removed from V and 4 bases from J, the gap between germline ends came to 9 bases. The CDR3 DNA reads as TGCGCCAGCAGCTTGGCCACGGCGGCAGATACGCAGTATTTT. Its translation is CASSLATAADTQYF.

This sequence joins TRBV6-4 and TRBJ2-2; tentatively, D is TRBD1 or TRBD2 (5 bases each). V was clipped by 9 bases and J by 4 bases, with 21 bases between them. CDR1 is MRHNA, CDR2 SNTAGT, per germline. This CDR3 region has 16 residues. CDR3 region: CARGRRGELGTGELFF. The CDR3 DNA sequence: TGTGCCAGGGGGCGACGGGGCGAGCTGGGCACCGGGGAGCTGTTTTTT.